This TCR beta chain was documented in a study of PD-1 blockade in classical Hodgkin lymphoma. Study context: Patients were given intravenous nivolumab, 3 mg/kg, every 2 weeks.

Using immunoSEQ multiplex PCR, the repertoire was profiled, and TCRdb retains in-frame clones only, with some absent. This table has 31,000 or so clones, 65% to 80% appearing once. Study results and limitations: Prior to therapy, complete responders displayed diversity much like that of newly diagnosed patients. Baseline TCR diversity was reportedly lower in newly diagnosed patients than healthy donors.

As concerns this clone: The antigen is not known.

Germline V gene lookup returns CDR1 MDHEN and CDR2 SYDVKM. The CDR3 loop spans 14 amino acids. The junction had 6 bases not matched to a gene; V was cut back by 4 bases and J by 8 bases. Time point defined: cycle 4 day 1 (C4D1), after five to seven weeks of nivolumab. Every patient relapsed after autologous stem cell transplantation, and brentuximab vedotin exposure varied. Complete response, partial response or progressive disease constituted the best responses recorded. V is TRBV28 and J is TRBJ1-4, with TRBD1 matching over 8 bases. The receptor's source is a human donor with classical Hodgkin lymphoma. The specimen was peripheral blood mononuclear cells (PBMCs), collected before the fourth cycle of nivolumab. The CDR3: CASSSGQGREKLFF. CDR3 bases: TGTGCCAGCAGTTCCGGACAGGGAAGGGAAAAACTGTTTTTT.